These T cell receptor beta chains were read from a single sample in a study of Graves' ophthalmopathy and Graves' hyperthyroidism. One entry per CDR3 protein, called by TCRdb with MiXCR from the multiplex PCR reads. The data contain about 550,000 distinct CDR3 sequences, roughly 40% of them singletons. Sequences were obtained from peripheral blood or thyroid tissue (not recorded which). These TCRs come from an adult man with Graves' hyperthyroidism. The CDR3 runs from the conserved cysteine through the conserved F or W. Each record gives: CDR3 protein, CDR3 DNA, clone size, J gene, D gene, V gene. D genes are given only for firm matches. A clone size is listed for some rows: how often the clone was seen (once, few, many), or a class if it is expanded.

CASSSRFGSSTDTQYF | TGTGCCAGCAGCTCCCGATTCGGATCTAGCACAGATACGCAGTATTTT | . | TRBJ2-3 | . | TRBV7-9
CAWSILPNTEAFF | TGTGCCTGGAGTATACTGCCGAACACTGAAGCTTTCTTT | . | TRBJ1-1 | . | TRBV30
CSAIKGLAGGETQYF | TGCAGTGCTATCAAGGGACTAGCGGGAGGCGAGACCCAGTACTTC | . | TRBJ2-5 | TRBD2 | TRBV20-1
CASSSHTNTEAFF | TGTGCCAGCAGCTCCCACACGAACACTGAAGCTTTCTTT | many | TRBJ1-1 | . | TRBV7-9
CSARDGTSRETQYF | TGCAGTGCTAGAGACGGGACTAGCAGAGAGACCCAGTACTTC | many | TRBJ2-5 | TRBD2 | TRBV20-1
CASSPRGVSYNEQFF | TGTGCCAGCAGTCCTAGGGGTGTATCCTACAATGAGCAGTTCTTC | . | TRBJ2-1 | . | TRBV12-3/TRBV12-4
CSATSVGEAFF | TGCAGTGCTACGAGTGTCGGTGAAGCTTTCTTT | many | TRBJ1-1 | . | TRBV20-1
CACSQEGGSPLHF | TGTGCCTGCAGCCAAGAAGGCGGATCACCCCTCCACTTT | . | TRBJ1-6 | . | TRBV4-1
CVSSLVVGINEQYF | TGTGTCAGCAGCTTAGTAGTCGGGATCAACGAGCAGTACTTC | . | TRBJ2-7 | . | TRBV7-9
CSARVIAGGLRETQYF | TGCAGTGCTAGGGTGATAGCGGGGGGGCTTCGAGAGACCCAGTACTTC | . | TRBJ2-5 | TRBD2 | TRBV20-1